This T cell receptor beta chain was identified in a study of response to subunit inactivated influenza vaccine. In the case of this clonotype: Its target is unknown.

Each CDR3 protein gets one entry after TCRdb re-called the RT-PCR reads with MiXCR. This repertoire shows some 500,000 distinct CDR3 sequences, 13% found once; its top ten account for roughly 13%. Study findings and constraints: It was the authors' suggestion that each seasonal influenza vaccination recruits few new T cells.

Sequencing was performed on PBMCs from blood, taken about 6 weeks after vaccination. The sequence was collected from a man over 45 who received an inactivated influenza vaccine.

CDR3 nucleotide sequence: TGTGCCAGCAGGCGGACAGGAGCTGGCAATAGCAATCAGCCCCAGCATTTT. Protein product: CASRRTGAGNSNQPQHF. V and J are TRBV6-1 and TRBJ1-5; 7 nucleotides agree with TRBD1. Germline V lookup: CDR1 MNHNS, CDR2 SASEGT. CDR3 length: 17 amino acids. Germline trimming cut 6 bases from V and 0 bases from J; bases unmatched to any gene: 11.